This TCR beta chain was profiled in a study of OX40 agonist ivuxolimab in advanced cancers. Study-level results: Expanded clones were, on average, more numerous in CD8+ T cells than in CD4+.

V lost 6 bases and J 6 bases, leaving 22 bases between the germline ends. The germline CDR1 and CDR2 sequences are SEHNR and FQNEAQ (reference sequence). This CDR3 spans 16 amino acids. Repertoires were generated with immunoSEQ multiplex PCR, while TCRdb's copy carries only in-frame clones and drops some. The table has roughly 41,000 clones, over 75% seen once; the top ten hold around 4.7%. A word on this clone: Its specificity is unknown.

The sequence was obtained from an adult with an advanced solid tumor such as melanoma, head and neck, liver or kidney cancer. This specimen was CD4+ or CD8+ T cells sorted from blood, taken in a trial of the OX40 agonist ivuxolimab. The chain employs TRBV7-9 and TRBJ2-3, with D maybe TRBD1 (6 bases). CDR3 in amino acids: CASRAFGGWIPDTQYF. Here the CDR3 DNA reads TGTGCCAGCAGGGCTTTTGGGGGCTGGATTCCCGATACGCAGTATTTT.